These 12 T cell receptor beta chains were all obtained from the same sample, sequenced in a study of T cells after posttransplantation cyclophosphamide. Sequencing used immunoSEQ multiplex PCR; TCRdb keeps in-frame clones, though not all of them. Altogether roughly 6,900 clones are present, about 98% being singletons, with the ten largest covering about 0.52%. Input material: naive CD8+ T cells sorted from PBMCs. These receptors all come from a woman in her thirties in good health and a related stem cell transplant donor.

J is TRBJ1-3 and V is TRBV30; no firm D call. This CDR3 is built from 12 residues. V lost 2 bases and J lost 7, with 9 bases in between. Germline V gives CDR1 GTSNPN, CDR2 SVGIG (reference sequence). The CDR3: CAWSQEINTIYF. The CDR3 nucleotides are TGTGCCTGGAGTCAGGAAATTAACACCATATATTTT. Based on the CDR3 plus reference TRBV30 and TRBJ1-3, the full variable domain is SQTIHQWPATLVQPVGSPLSLECTVEGTSNPNLYWYRQAAGRGLQLLFYSVGIGQISSEVPQNLSASRPQDRQFILSSKKLLLSDSGFYLCAWSQEINTIYFGEGSWLTVV.

The chain is built from TRBV7-9 and TRBJ2-7, with TRBD1 identical over 7 bases. The CDR3 loop spans 14 amino acids. The germline gives CDR1 SEHNR, CDR2 FQNEAQ (reference sequence). V dropped 3 bases and J dropped 0; count of bases not matched to a gene: 2. CDR3 coding DNA: TGTGCCAGCAGCTTGGGACAGAGCTCCTACGAGCAGTACTTC. This codes for CASSLGQSSYEQYF.

V gene TRBV14 combines with J gene TRBJ1-2, with a possible D match to TRBD1 (6 bases). Looked up from germline, CDR1 is SGHDN and CDR2 is FVKESK. The V and J ends lost 0 bases and 8 bases respectively, with 16 bases between them. This CDR3 has 15 amino acids. The chain's CDR3 is CASSQDIKGVTGYTF. Written as DNA, the CDR3 is TGTGCCAGCAGCCAAGATATCAAGGGGGTGACCGGCTACACCTTC.

The chain uses TRBV4-2 and TRBJ1-1; TRBD1 is a possible D gene (5 bases). Between the trimmed V and J ends, which lost 1 base and 4 bases, there was a span of 7 bases. There are 13 residues in the CDR3. Germline CDR1 LGHNA, CDR2 YNFKEQ. CDR3 DNA sequence: TGTGCCAGCAGCCAAGGACAGTCCACTGAAGCTTTCTTT. It yields the protein CASSQGQSTEAFF.

This sequence joins TRBV5-8 and TRBJ2-2; D unclear. Germline CDR1 is SGHTS and CDR2 is YDEGEE. V was shortened by 0 bases and J by 9 bases, with 9 bases between the two germline ends. The CDR3 contains 13 residues. The CDR3, as DNA: TGTGCCAGCAGCTTGGCCCAGACAAGGGAGCTGTTTTTT. This gives the protein CASSLAQTRELFF.

The chain carries TRBV5-8 and TRBJ2-7; D call uncertain. Germline-derived CDR1 and CDR2 are SGHTS and YDEGEE. The CDR3 loop spans 15 amino acids. Deletions cut 1 base from V and 2 bases from J, with 13 bases between. The DNA for the CDR3 is TGTGCCAGCAGCTTGAAAACAGAAAACCCCTACGAGCAGTACTTC. This translates into CASSLKTENPYEQYF.

This chain links TRBV28 with TRBJ2-3, with D hard to call. V lost 5 bases and J 0 bases, leaving 15 bases between the germline ends. Germline assignment: CDR1 MDHEN and CDR2 SYDVKM. This CDR3 contains 16 residues. The CDR3 protein is CASSLFYPLSTDTQYF. DNA of the CDR3: TGTGCCAGCAGTCTATTCTACCCCCTAAGCACAGATACGCAGTATTTT.

The rearrangement links TRBV30 to TRBJ2-3; TRBD2 aligns across 7 bases. V dropped 7 bases and J dropped 4; count of bases not matched to a gene: 8. CDR3 length: 13 amino acids. The germline V gene encodes CDR1 GTSNPN and CDR2 SVGIG (reference sequence). CDR3 protein: CASTGEGPDTQYF. The DNA for the CDR3 is TGTGCCTCTACGGGGGAGGGGCCAGATACGCAGTATTTT. The full variable domain, with the rest looked up from reference TRBV30 and TRBJ2-3, is SQTIHQWPATLVQPVGSPLSLECTVEGTSNPNLYWYRQAAGRGLQLLFYSVGIGQISSEVPQNLSASRPQDRQFILSSKKLLLSDSGFYLCASTGEGPDTQYFGPGTRLTVL.

This chain connects TRBV14 to TRBJ2-3; TRBD2 agrees at 8 bases. CDR3 length equals 15 residues. The germline V gene encodes CDR1 SGHDN and CDR2 FVKESK. V was clipped by 1 base and J by 4 bases; unmatched bases: 4. CDR3 in amino acids: CASSQGEAGADTQYF. For the CDR3, the DNA is TGTGCCAGCAGCCAAGGTGAAGCGGGGGCAGATACGCAGTATTTT.

J is TRBJ2-7 and V is TRBV7-2; D may be TRBD1 (6 bases). Germline lookup yields CDR1 SGHTA and CDR2 FQGNSA. This CDR3 spans 17 amino acids. Trimming cost V 1 base and J 1 base, with 17 bases left between them. CDR3 loop: CASSLEGDGQLSYEQYF. The DNA of the CDR3 is TGTGCCAGCAGCTTAGAAGGCGACGGACAGCTTTCCTACGAGCAGTACTTC.

The chain recombines TRBV6-5 with TRBJ1-1; unclear D gene. Germline V gene lookup returns CDR1 MNHEY and CDR2 SVGAGI. V was shortened by 2 bases and J by 1 base, with 8 bases between the two germline ends. The CDR3 is 14 amino acids. CDR3 bases: TGTGCCAGCAGTTACGAAGCTGCGAACACTGAAGCTTTCTTT. Translating gives CASSYEAANTEAFF.

The chain is built from TRBV11-2 and TRBJ1-3; 7 bases are a match to TRBD1. Per the germline V gene, CDR1 is SGHAT and CDR2 is FQNNGV. This CDR3 is 17 amino acids long. Unmatched junction bases numbered 8, after V lost 0 bases and J lost 3 bases. This CDR3 reads CASSLDGKTGFGNTIYF. The CDR3 DNA reads TGTGCCAGCAGCTTAGATGGAAAGACAGGGTTTGGAAACACCATATATTTT.